This T cell receptor beta chain was captured by sequencing in a study of technical replicates of blood from several donors. The repertoire was sequenced with immunoSEQ multiplex PCR; TCRdb's copy has only in-frame clones and lacks some. Among approximately 81,000 clones listed, around 95% were seen once. Losses at the gene ends were 2 bases for V and 3 bases for J; bases not matched to a gene: 5. CDR3 length: 15 residues. Looked up from germline, CDR1 is SGDLS and CDR2 is YYNGEE. The gene calls are TRBV9 and TRBJ2-1, with 7 bases lining up with TRBD2. The sample was T cells isolated from PBMCs. This sequence was found in a human donor in good health. The CDR3 nucleotides read TGTGCCAGCAGCGTTAGAACTAGCGACTACAATGAGCAGTTCTTC. Amino acids: CASSVRTSDYNEQFF. The variable domain in full, completed from reference TRBV9 and TRBJ2-1, reads DSGVTQTPKHLITATGQRVTLRCSPRSGDLSVYWYQQSLDQGLQFLIQYYNGEERAKGNILERFSAQQFPDLHSELNLSSLELGDSALYFCASSVRTSDYNEQFFGPGTRLTVL.